This is a list of T cell receptor beta chains from one sample in a study of spatial heterogeneity in lung cancer. TCRdb reprocessed the 5' RACE reads with MiXCR, giving one entry per CDR3 protein. Of about 2,800 distinct CDR3 sequences in the sample, approximately 50% were seen once. The material was lung tumor tissue, obtained at surgery. The receptor source for this set is a male donor with early-stage non-small cell lung cancer. Both conserved end residues are part of each CDR3. D genes are given only for firm matches. Size tells how often a clone was seen (once, few, many) or the class of an expanded clone, and some rows leave it out.

clone_size	d_call	v_call	j_call	cdr3_aa	cdr3_nt
few	NA	TRBV27	TRBJ2-3	CASSFVRTDTQYF	TGTGCCAGCAGTTTTGTTCGCACAGATACGCAGTATTTT
large	NA	TRBV6-5	TRBJ1-5	CASSYSAGPNQPQHF	TGTGCCAGCAGTTACTCGGCAGGGCCCAATCAGCCCCAGCATTTT
once	NA	TRBV11-2	TRBJ2-3	CASSLGQPPPQYF	TGTGCCAGCAGCTTAGGACAGCCTCCCCCGCAGTATTTT
NA	NA	TRBV15	TRBJ2-1	CATSNQGGYNEQFF	TGTGCCACCAGCAACCAGGGGGGCTACAATGAGCAGTTCTTC
NA	TRBD1	TRBV9	TRBJ2-7	CASSEQGVPYEQYF	TGTGCCAGCAGCGAACAGGGGGTCCCCTACGAGCAGTACTTC
NA	TRBD1	TRBV30	TRBJ2-1	CAWSGQWDRGYYNEQFF	TGTGCCTGGAGTGGGCAGTGGGACAGGGGCTACTACAATGAGCAGTTCTTC
NA	NA	TRBV7-7	TRBJ2-3	CASSSSGSTDTQYF	TGTGCTAGCAGCTCCAGCGGGAGCACAGATACGCAGTATTTT
NA	NA	TRBV4-3	TRBJ2-7	CASSQDRSNWGIEQYF	TGCGCCAGCAGCCAAGACCGATCCAATTGGGGGATCGAGCAGTACTTC
few	NA	TRBV29-1	TRBJ2-7	CSVLDIGGYEQYF	TGCAGCGTTCTAGACATAGGAGGTTACGAGCAGTACTTC
once	NA	TRBV5-4	TRBJ2-1	CASSLRGGSYNEQFF	TGTGCCAGCAGCCTCAGGGGGGGGTCCTACAATGAGCAGTTCTTC
NA	NA	TRBV7-9	TRBJ2-6	CASTKPSGANVLTF	TGTGCCAGCACCAAGCCTTCTGGGGCCAACGTCCTGACTTTC
once	NA	TRBV7-2	TRBJ2-2	CASSYSGPGELFF	TGTGCCAGCAGTTATAGTGGGCCCGGGGAGCTGTTTTTT
NA	NA	TRBV20-1	TRBJ2-6	CSARGRGNTFSGANVLTF	TGCAGTGCTAGAGGGCGGGGTAACACTTTCTCTGGGGCCAACGTCCTGACTTTC
large	TRBD2	TRBV28	TRBJ2-2	CASSLGLAGYGGELFF	TGTGCCAGCAGTTTGGGACTAGCGGGGTACGGCGGGGAGCTGTTTTTT
NA	NA	TRBV5-1	TRBJ2-3	CASSFRSRDTQYF	TGCGCCAGCAGCTTTAGGTCGAGAGATACGCAGTATTTT
NA	TRBD1	TRBV7-3	TRBJ2-5	CASSLSRGETQYF	TGTGCCAGCAGCTTAAGCAGGGGGGAGACCCAGTACTTC
NA	TRBD2	TRBV20-1	TRBJ2-1	CSARGTSGGTRPFHNEQFF	TGCAGTGCTAGAGGGACTAGCGGGGGGACGCGACCCTTTCACAATGAGCAGTTCTTC
NA	NA	TRBV27	TRBJ2-1	CASSPGDSYNEQFF	TGTGCCAGCAGTCCTGGGGACTCCTACAATGAGCAGTTCTTC
few	TRBD2	TRBV20-1	TRBJ2-7	CSARDPAGKYEQYF	TGCAGTGCTAGAGATCCAGCGGGAAAATACGAGCAGTACTTC
NA	TRBD2	TRBV7-3	TRBJ2-1	CASSFDSSGGTYNEQFF	TGTGCCAGCAGCTTCGACTCTAGCGGGGGCACTTACAATGAGCAGTTCTTC
NA	NA	TRBV7-6	TRBJ2-7	CASSLGPNYEQYF	TGTGCCAGCAGCTTAGGCCCCAACTACGAGCAGTACTTC
NA	TRBD2	TRBV7-6	TRBJ2-7	CASSPPGGSYEQYF	TGTGCCAGCAGCCCTCCGGGAGGCTCATACGAGCAGTACTTC
NA	NA	TRBV18	TRBJ2-6	CASSPFGGVFTSGANVLTF	TGTGCCAGCTCACCCTTCGGCGGGGTGTTCACATCTGGGGCCAACGTCCTGACTTTC
NA	TRBD2	TRBV7-2	TRBJ2-3	CASSPWTSATDTQYF	TGTGCCAGCAGCCCTTGGACTAGCGCGACAGATACGCAGTATTTT
NA	TRBD2	TRBV7-9	TRBJ2-3	CASSLVSTSSDTQYF	TGTGCCAGCAGCTTAGTATCGACTAGCTCAGATACGCAGTATTTT
few	NA	TRBV7-3	TRBJ2-7	CASSLSRDTPFYEQYF	TGTGCCAGCAGCCTTAGCCGGGACACCCCCTTCTACGAGCAGTACTTC
large	TRBD1	TRBV10-3	TRBJ2-7	CAISGTGGTYEQYF	TGTGCCATCAGCGGGACAGGGGGTACCTACGAGCAGTACTTC
NA	NA	TRBV30	TRBJ2-1	CAWRVRGIGYNEQFF	TGTGCCTGGAGGGTGAGAGGGATCGGATACAATGAGCAGTTCTTC
few	NA	TRBV25-1	TRBJ2-3	CASSDPLAAVTDTQYF	TGTGCCAGCAGTGACCCGCTAGCAGCCGTCACAGATACGCAGTATTTT
many	NA	TRBV12-3/TRBV12-4	TRBJ2-1	CASGGLTSYNEQFF	TGTGCCAGCGGGGGACTGACTTCGTACAATGAGCAGTTCTTC
NA	TRBD1	TRBV24-1	TRBJ2-2	CATSDAGQGATGELFF	TGTGCCACCAGTGATGCGGGACAGGGTGCCACCGGGGAGCTGTTTTTT
few	NA	TRBV7-9	TRBJ2-3	CASSPAQGTASLNTQYF	TGTGCCAGCAGCCCCGCCCAAGGGACTGCCTCCTTGAATACGCAGTATTTT
NA	TRBD1	TRBV3-1	TRBJ2-7	CASSPGQGGEQYF	TGTGCCAGCAGCCCGGGACAGGGGGGCGAGCAGTACTTC
few	NA	TRBV29-1	TRBJ2-7	CSVRGLNRYEQYF	TGCAGCGTTCGCGGCCTTAACAGGTACGAGCAGTACTTC
NA	TRBD2	TRBV9	TRBJ2-3	CASSALSGGRTDTQYF	TGTGCCAGCAGCGCCTTGAGCGGGGGGCGTACAGATACGCAGTATTTT
NA	TRBD1	TRBV20-1	TRBJ1-6	CSALGQGARSPLHF	TGCAGTGCTTTGGGACAGGGGGCGAGGTCACCCCTCCACTTT
NA	NA	TRBV10-3	TRBJ1-1	CAISEQRGTEAFF	TGTGCCATCAGTGAGCAGCGGGGCACTGAAGCTTTCTTT
few	NA	TRBV6-1	TRBJ2-2	CASGGLQGTGELFF	TGTGCCAGCGGGGGGCTACAGGGGACCGGGGAGCTGTTTTTT
NA	TRBD1	TRBV27	TRBJ2-7	CASSSLAGGHEQYF	TGTGCCAGCAGCTCCCTGGCAGGGGGCCACGAGCAGTACTTC
few	NA	TRBV7-2	TRBJ1-1	CASSFLTSNTEAFF	TGTGCCAGCAGCTTCTTAACGAGTAACACTGAAGCTTTCTTT
NA	NA	TRBV7-8	TRBJ2-5	CASSSDILQETQYF	TGTGCCAGCAGCTCCGACATACTCCAAGAGACCCAGTACTTC
few	NA	TRBV10-3	TRBJ2-7	CATGPDNREQYF	TGTGCCACCGGGCCTGACAATAGAGAGCAGTACTTC
NA	NA	TRBV7-2	TRBJ1-6	CASSLGLRARSSYNSPLHF	TGTGCCAGCAGCTTAGGGCTCAGGGCCAGAAGCTCCTATAATTCACCCCTCCACTTT
few	NA	TRBV27	TRBJ2-7	CASSPRGGGLEQYF	TGTGCCAGCAGTCCCCGTGGGGGGGGGCTCGAGCAGTACTTC
NA	NA	TRBV29-1	TRBJ2-1	CSVESRWGQFF	TGCAGCGTTGAGTCTAGATGGGGGCAGTTCTTC
few	NA	TRBV3-1	TRBJ2-1	CASSQDSFYNEQFF	TGTGCCAGCAGCCAAGACAGTTTCTACAATGAGCAGTTCTTC
NA	NA	TRBV4-3	TRBJ2-5	CASSPGEPGTQYF	TGCGCCAGCAGCCCCGGAGAGCCTGGGACCCAGTACTTC
NA	NA	TRBV11-2	TRBJ2-1	CASSLGRQMIFF	TGTGCCAGCAGCTTAGGCCGACAGATGATCTTCTTC
large	NA	TRBV30	TRBJ2-2	CAWSVYGELFF	TGTGCCTGGAGTGTGTATGGGGAGCTGTTTTTT
NA	TRBD1	TRBV19	TRBJ2-5	CASSMARTDLQGEETQYF	TGTGCCAGTAGTATGGCTAGGACAGACCTTCAGGGGGAAGAGACCCAGTACTTC